These T cell receptor beta chains were read from a single sample in a study of OX40 agonist ivuxolimab in advanced cancers. Sequencing used immunoSEQ multiplex PCR; TCRdb keeps in-frame clones, though not all of them. Altogether some 100,000 clones are present, around 91% being singletons, with the ten largest covering around 0.15%. The sample here was CD4+ or CD8+ T cells sorted from blood, taken in a trial of the OX40 agonist ivuxolimab. These receptors originate from an adult with an advanced solid tumor such as melanoma, head and neck, liver or kidney cancer. Both conserved end residues are part of each CDR3. Fields, in order: J gene, V gene, CDR3 length, D gene, clone size, CDR3 DNA, CDR3 protein. The D gene is left open where the match is weak. Clone size is shown for a subset of rows, as once, few, many or a class of expanded clone.

J: TRBJ1-3; V: TRBV27; length: 15; D: -; size: -; DNA: TGTGCCAGCAGTTTATCTGGAAGGACTGGAAACACCATATATTTT; CDR3: CASSLSGRTGNTIYF
J: TRBJ1-1; V: TRBV6-1; length: 14; D: -; size: -; DNA: TGTGCCAGCAGTGAAGGTGGATGGGGAACTGAAGCTTTCTTT; CDR3: CASSEGGWGTEAFF
J: TRBJ2-2; V: TRBV5-1; length: 14; D: -; size: -; DNA: TGCGCCAGCAGCTTGGAGGGACTCCCCGGGGAGCTGTTTTTT; CDR3: CASSLEGLPGELFF
J: TRBJ1-1; V: TRBV5-6; length: 13; D: -; size: -; DNA: TGTGCCAGCAGCTTGGTTCGATCCACAAAAGCTTTCTTT; CDR3: CASSLVRSTKAFF
J: TRBJ2-5; V: TRBV19; length: 14; D: TRBD1; size: -; DNA: TGTGCCAGTAGTATCGGACAGGGCCGAGAGACCCAGTACTTC; CDR3: CASSIGQGRETQYF
J: TRBJ2-1; V: TRBV14; length: 23; D: -; size: few; DNA: TGTGCCAGCAGCCGGGGACAGGGGGCGGGCTGGACTAGCGGGCAGAGCTCCTACAATGAGCAGTTCTTC; CDR3: CASSRGQGAGWTSGQSSYNEQFF
J: TRBJ2-3; V: TRBV7-2; length: 18; D: TRBD2; size: -; DNA: TGTGCCAGCAGCTTAGTGCCTAGCGGGGGTCACGGGGGAGATACGCAGTATTTT; CDR3: CASSLVPSGGHGGDTQYF
J: TRBJ2-7; V: TRBV7-9; length: 11; D: -; size: -; DNA: TGTGCCAGCAGCCGCACCTACGAGCAGTACTTC; CDR3: CASSRTYEQYF
J: TRBJ1-2; V: TRBV5-6; length: 16; D: TRBD1; size: -; DNA: TGTGCCAGCAGCTTGAGTATGAATAAAGGGGGCCATGGCTACACCTTC; CDR3: CASSLSMNKGGHGYTF
J: TRBJ2-1; V: TRBV2; length: 13; D: TRBD1; size: -; DNA: TGTGCCAGCAGTGTGGGCAGGGGGCCGGGGCAGTTCTTC; CDR3: CASSVGRGPGQFF